These 21 T cell receptor beta chains were sequenced from one sample in a study of Ad26.COV2.S vaccination and SARS-CoV-2 variants (dated by TCRdb to the early 2020s). The treatment or condition label, read with the paper, signifies: approximately 18 received Ad26.COV2.S at low or high dose, single or two shots; 5 received placebo; per-sample allocation not given. Repertoires of vaccine and placebo recipients were sequenced from samples collected on day 63 after the first injection. Libraries were prepared through the immunoSEQ multiplex PCR assay. TCRdb retrieved this table from immuneACCESS and kept in-frame rearrangements only. Not all clones are present; in checked studies, unresolved V genes account for under half, and no reason is known for the remainder. The sample profile shows approximately 480,000 clones; around nine tenths of them were found once. The ten largest account for about 13% of the sample.

The material sequenced was peripheral blood, taken in a trial of Ad26.COV2.S vaccine versus placebo. The receptors were gathered from a person aged 18 to 65 who received the Ad26.COV2.S COVID-19 vaccine or a placebo.

In its sample, this clone was seen a few times. This chain uses TRBV27 with TRBJ2-7, with 10 bases that match TRBD2. The CDR3 is 14 amino acids. The J segment lost 6 bases and the V segment lost 6 bases, leaving 8 bases of the junction unmatched. In germline, CDR1 is MNHEY, CDR2 SMNVEV (reference sequence). As DNA, the CDR3 is TGTGCCAGCAGACGAGCGGGAGGGCCGAGCGAGCAGTACTTC. Its translation: CASRRAGGPSEQYF.

The CDR3 reads CATRALAGNEQFF. The CDR3 DNA reads as TGTGCCACCCGCGCGCTAGCGGGCAATGAGCAGTTCTTC. The rearrangement joins TRBV27 to TRBJ2-1; 8 nucleotides line up with TRBD2. The CDR3 is 13 residues long. Germline V CDR1 and CDR2: MNHEY, SMNVEV (reference sequence). J was trimmed by 6 bases and V by 10 bases; bases with no gene match: 8.

This rearrangement joins TRBV6-5 to TRBJ2-3; the D is unclear. Trimming removed 0 bases at V and 3 bases at J, with 7 bases between. The CDR3 extends over 14 amino acids. CDR1 is MNHEY, CDR2 SVGAGI, per germline. The chain's CDR3 is CASSYSGPTDTQYF. The CDR3, as DNA: TGTGCCAGCAGTTACTCAGGACCGACAGATACGCAGTATTTT.

The J gene is TRBJ2-7, the V gene TRBV14; 10 bases fit TRBD1. There are 15 residues in the CDR3. Per germline, CDR1 SGHDN and CDR2 FVKESK. V trimming: 4 bases; J trimming: 2 bases; junction bases outside the gene matches: 5. This CDR3 is CASSRSGTGAYEQYF. CDR3 DNA sequence: TGTGCCAGCAGCCGATCCGGGACAGGGGCCTACGAGCAGTACTTC.

This sequence joins TRBV5-5 and TRBJ2-1; D unresolved. Germline V gene sequence: CDR1 SGHKS, CDR2 YYEKEE (reference sequence). Deletions cut 1 base from V and 8 bases from J, with 4 bases between. The CDR3 extends over 11 amino acids. CDR3 in amino acids: CASSLRDEQFF. In nucleotides, the CDR3 is TGTGCCAGCAGCTTGCGGGATGAGCAGTTCTTC.

This sequence joins TRBV6-5 and TRBJ2-3; 8 positions agree with TRBD1. Germline-derived CDR1 and CDR2 are MNHEY and SVGAGI. V gave up 10 bases and J gave up 1 base; unmatched junction bases: 7. CDR3 size: 14 residues. This CDR3 reads CATILDRGTDTQYF. CDR3 in DNA: TGTGCCACCATCCTGGACAGGGGCACAGATACGCAGTATTTT.

The chain is built from TRBV30 and TRBJ1-1; D is unclear. This CDR3 contains 12 residues. The V gene lost 4 bases and the J gene lost 0 bases, with 6 bases spanning the gap. Per germline, CDR1 GTSNPN and CDR2 SVGIG (reference sequence). CDR3 bases: TGTGCCTGGAACCGGTTGAACACTGAAGCTTTCTTT. This gives the protein CAWNRLNTEAFF. Full variable domain (rest looked up from reference TRBV30 and TRBJ1-1): SQTIHQWPATLVQPVGSPLSLECTVEGTSNPNLYWYRQAAGRGLQLLFYSVGIGQISSEVPQNLSASRPQDRQFILSSKKLLLSDSGFYLCAWNRLNTEAFFGQGTRLTVV.

Only one count was recorded for this clone. The rearrangement joins TRBV5-4 to TRBJ2-2; no clear D. The ends were cut back, 0 bases at V and 6 bases at J, with 12 bases in the middle. Germline lookup yields CDR1 SGHNT and CDR2 YYREEE (reference sequence). CDR3 size: 15 residues. CDR3 sequence: CASSLASLGPGELFF. The CDR3 DNA reads as TGTGCCAGCAGCTTGGCGTCCTTAGGGCCCGGGGAGCTGTTTTTT.

The V call is TRBV21-1, the J call TRBJ2-1; TRBD2 reflects the table's D call only, with no check against the DNA. TRBV21-1 counts as a pseudogene. The CDR3 totals 16 residues. Here the CDR3 DNA reads TGTGCCAGCAGCAAAGAACGACAGCGGAGGGACAATGAGCAGTTCTTC. Residues: CASSKERQRRDNEQFF.

The chain links TRBV11-3 to TRBJ2-3; perhaps TRBD2 as D (5 bases). The CDR3 is 16 residues long. V lost 5 bases, J lost 6 bases, and 21 bases lay in between. Germline V gene lookup returns CDR1 SGHNT and CDR2 YENEEA. CDR3 region: CASSRTAGSRGDTQYF. CDR3 in DNA: TGTGCCAGCAGCCGCACGGCGGGCTCCCGAGGGGATACGCAGTATTTT.

This clone was seen a single time. The chain couples TRBV9 to TRBJ1-3; D is unresolved. The CDR3 runs to 16 residues. Germline CDR1 SGDLS, CDR2 YYNGEE. V lost 3 bases and J lost 0, with 13 bases in between. Here the CDR3 reads CASSDHSMRSGNTIYF. CDR3 nucleotide sequence: TGTGCCAGCAGCGATCACTCAATGCGCTCTGGAAACACCATATATTTT.

The chain employs TRBV2 and TRBJ2-2; the D gene is possibly TRBD1 (6 bases). Germline V gene data show CDR1 as SNHLY and CDR2 as FYNNEI. Trimming stripped 1 base from V and 7 bases from J, with 10 bases between. The CDR3 contains 14 residues. CDR3 protein: CASSEVQGVGELFF. CDR3 nucleotide sequence: TGTGCCAGCAGTGAAGTACAGGGCGTCGGGGAGCTGTTTTTT.

The chain is built from TRBV5-4 and TRBJ1-1; the D is unclear. There are 15 residues in the CDR3. Germline V lookup: CDR1 SGHNT, CDR2 YYREEE (reference sequence). With 3 bases removed from V and 4 bases from J, the gap between germline ends came to 16 bases. The CDR3 loop is CASSSASGAGTEAFF. The CDR3 nucleotides are TGTGCCAGCAGCTCCGCGAGCGGCGCTGGCACTGAAGCTTTCTTT.

V is TRBV6-2 or TRBV6-3 and J is TRBJ2-7; D is possibly TRBD1 (5 bases). Per germline, CDR1 MNHEY and CDR2 SVGEGT. This CDR3 comprises 14 residues. V was pared by 2 bases and J by 2 bases, with 10 bases between. The DNA for the CDR3 is TGTGCCAGCAGTTACGACACAGGAGCCTACGAGCAGTACTTC. Protein: CASSYDTGAYEQYF.

This clone was seen a handful of times. The V gene is TRBV30, the J gene TRBJ1-5; D call uncertain. The CDR3 has 16 amino acids. The V gene lost 4 bases and the J gene lost 5 bases, with 21 bases spanning the gap. Germline-derived CDR1 and CDR2 are GTSNPN and SVGIG (reference sequence). The CDR3 region is CAWTFRAPGAYQPQHF. The CDR3 coding sequence is TGTGCCTGGACTTTTCGGGCGCCGGGAGCCTATCAGCCCCAGCATTTT.

The chain joins TRBV19 to TRBJ1-1; D unresolved. Germline values: CDR1 LNHDA, CDR2 SQIVND (reference sequence). This CDR3 spans 14 amino acids. V lost 6 bases, J lost 1 base, and 12 bases lay in between. The CDR3 sequence is CASREQSANTEAFF. As DNA, the CDR3 is TGTGCCAGTAGGGAACAGTCGGCGAACACTGAAGCTTTCTTT.

This chain joins TRBV19 and TRBJ1-5; TRBD1 matches 9 bases. V dropped 5 bases and J dropped 4; count of bases not matched to a gene: 6. Per germline, CDR1 LNHDA and CDR2 SQIVND (reference sequence). The CDR3 consists of 15 residues. In nucleotides, the CDR3 is TGTGCCAGTAGTTCAGGGACAGGGCTAAATCAGCCCCAGCATTTT. Translation: CASSSGTGLNQPQHF.

CDR3 sequence: CASSGEPEADTQYF. CDR3 DNA sequence: TGTGCCAGCAGCGGAGAACCTGAGGCAGATACGCAGTATTTT. The chain carries TRBV5-4 and TRBJ2-3; D gene unclear. Trimming shortened V by 4 bases and J by 4 bases, and 13 bases separated the two germline ends. The germline V gene has CDR1 SGHNT and CDR2 YYREEE (reference sequence). The CDR3 runs to 14 residues.

V gene TRBV29-1 combines with J gene TRBJ2-7; no definite D call. Germline V lookup: CDR1 SQVTM, CDR2 ANQGSEA. The CDR3 contains 11 residues. Trimming shortened V by 7 bases and J by 4 bases, and 11 bases separated the two germline ends. This CDR3 is CSAGPSYEQYF. For the CDR3, the DNA is TGCAGCGCCGGTCCATCGTACGAGCAGTACTTC.

V usage is TRBV7-2 and J usage is TRBJ2-1; D possibly corresponds to TRBD2 (5 bases). The CDR3 is 13 residues long. Looked up from germline, CDR1 is SGHTA and CDR2 is FQGNSA. With 2 bases removed from V and 9 bases from J, the gap between germline ends came to 11 bases. CDR3 in DNA: TGTGCCAGCAGCTTACTTAGGGCGGGTGAGCAGTTCTTC. As protein: CASSLLRAGEQFF.

V usage is TRBV6-5 and J usage is TRBJ1-1; D might be TRBD1 (5 bases). The V gene's germline CDR1 is MNHEY and CDR2 SVGAGI. V was pared by 2 bases and J by 4 bases, with 11 bases between. The CDR3 totals 14 residues. The DNA of the CDR3 is TGTGCCAGCAGTTACAAAGGGGAGGGCACTGAAGCTTTCTTT. Residues: CASSYKGEGTEAFF.